These 23 T cell receptor beta chains were sequenced from one sample in a study of cytomegalovirus exposure and HLA in healthy donors. It was with 60 Vbeta and 13 Jbeta primers that the PCR ran. The protocol was immunoSEQ multiplex PCR, while the TCRdb copy is restricted to in-frame clones and leaves out a portion. The table lists about 210,000 clones, over 80% of them singletons. Sequenced: PBMCs. Receptor source: a man in his forties or fifties in good health and CMV-seropositive.

This clone has a handful of counts. This chain joins TRBV5-6 and TRBJ2-3, with 8 bases lining up with TRBD2. This CDR3 is built from 16 residues. CDR1 and CDR2 (germline): SGHDT, YYEEEE. V was pared by 3 bases and J by 0 bases, with 6 bases of the junction left unmatched. In DNA form, the CDR3 reads TGTGCCAGCAGCTCAAGACTAGCGCGGAGCACAGATACGCAGTATTTT. Its translation: CASSSRLARSTDTQYF. The whole variable domain, filled in from reference TRBV5-6 and TRBJ2-3, reads DAGVTQSPTHLIKTRGQQVTLRCSPKSGHDTVSWYQQALGQGPQFIFQYYEEEERQRGNFPDRFSGHQFPNYSSELNVNALLLGDSALYLCASSSRLARSTDTQYFGPGTRLTVL.

Here the CDR3 reads CASSSRRISGGTDTQYF. The CDR3 DNA sequence: TGTGCCAGCAGTAGTCGGAGGATTAGCGGGGGCACAGATACGCAGTATTTT. The V and J genes are TRBV2 and TRBJ2-3; 8 bases are a match to TRBD2. Per germline, CDR1 SNHLY and CDR2 FYNNEI. J lost 1 base, V lost 5 bases, and 11 bases had no gene match. The CDR3 sequence is 17 residues long. The full variable domain, in which reference TRBV2 and TRBJ2-3 provide the parts outside the CDR3, is EPEVTQTPSHQVTQMGQEVILRCVPISNHLYFYWYRQILGQKVEFLVSFYNNEISEKSEIFDDQFSVERPDGSNFTLKIRSTKLEDSAMYFCASSSRRISGGTDTQYFGPGTRLTVL.

The chain recombines TRBV2 with TRBJ2-1, with 9 bases aligning to TRBD2. V gave up 2 bases and J gave up 8 bases; unmatched junction bases: 7. This CDR3 contains 15 residues. Germline V gene lookup returns CDR1 SNHLY and CDR2 FYNNEI. This chain's CDR3 is CASSELLAGVYEQFF. The CDR3 DNA is TGTGCCAGCAGTGAATTACTAGCGGGTGTTTATGAGCAGTTCTTC.

V and J are TRBV25-1 and TRBJ2-7, with TRBD1 as a possible D gene (5 bases). Germline CDR1 MGHDK, CDR2 SYGVNS. Trimming took off 1 base at V and 3 bases at J, with 10 bases between the two ends. The CDR3 covers 14 residues. Here the CDR3 DNA reads TGTGCCAGCAGTGAATGGATAGGGGACTACGAGCAGTACTTC. Translating gives CASSEWIGDYEQYF.

This chain connects TRBV9 to TRBJ1-1; D is unresolved. V was cut by 0 bases and J by 1 base, with 4 bases left in between. CDR1 SGDLS and CDR2 YYNGEE come from the germline V gene. This CDR3 has 13 amino acids. CDR3 DNA: TGTGCCAGCAGCGTAGTGGCGAACACTGAAGCTTTCTTT. Translated: CASSVVANTEAFF.

This clone came up a few times. Here the CDR3 reads CAWTPLPVMNTEAFF. In nucleotides, the CDR3 is TGTGCCTGGACTCCCCTACCTGTTATGAACACTGAAGCTTTCTTT. The chain recombines TRBV30 with TRBJ1-1; no reliable D call. CDR3 length equals 15 residues. Per the germline V gene, CDR1 is GTSNPN and CDR2 is SVGIG (reference sequence). The V gene lost 4 bases and the J gene lost 0 bases, with 15 bases spanning the gap.

The rearrangement links TRBV23-1 to TRBJ1-5; D is unclear. TRBV23-1 counts as an open reading frame of uncertain function. Trimming removed 4 bases from V and 5 bases from J, with 15 bases in between. The CDR3 covers 15 residues. The CDR3 sequence is CASSLSGSPHQPQHF. CDR3 DNA: TGCGCCAGCAGTCTCTCAGGCTCCCCGCATCAGCCCCAGCATTTT.

The J gene is TRBJ1-5, the V gene TRBV6-5; 8 bases line up with TRBD1. The V gene's germline CDR1 is MNHEY and CDR2 SVGAGI. V trimming: 4 bases; J trimming: 6 bases; junction bases outside the gene matches: 5. The CDR3 runs to 14 residues. CDR3 sequence (DNA): TGTGCCAGCAGTTTAGGACAGGGCTTTCAGCCCCAGCATTTT. Protein sequence: CASSLGQGFQPQHF.

Only one count was recorded for this clone. This chain uses TRBV4-1 with TRBJ2-7; 8 bases are shared with TRBD2. CDR1 is MGHRA and CDR2 is YSYEKL in the germline V gene. V lost 0 bases, J lost 5 bases, and 9 bases stayed unmatched. The CDR3 is made up of 16 amino acids. The CDR3 DNA reads as TGCGCCAGCAGCCAAGATTTGCGGGGGGCACTCGACGAGCAGTACTTC. This gives the protein CASSQDLRGALDEQYF.

This clone was detected a few times. A junction end diverges from the germline sequence, so it may reflect a read error. V and J are TRBV7-7 and TRBJ2-5; 8 bases are a match to TRBD2. This CDR3 contains 18 residues. In germline, CDR1 is SSHAT, CDR2 FNYEAQ (reference sequence). CDR3 amino acids: CASSLGVVSGAGEETQYF. The CDR3 DNA reads TGTGCTAGCAGCTTAGGTGTTGTTAGCGGGGCTGGGGAAGAGACCCAGTACTTC.

On this clone: Germline and junction disagree at one end, which may indicate a read error. This chain links TRBV7-2 with TRBJ2-7, with 12 bases aligning to TRBD2. The CDR3 sequence is 16 residues long. Germline assignment: CDR1 SGHTA and CDR2 FQGNSA. The CDR3, as DNA: TGTGCCAGCAACTTACAGGGGACTAGCGGGTCCTACGAGCAGTACTTC. It encodes CASNLQGTSGSYEQYF.

The chain links TRBV12-5 to TRBJ2-3, with a tentative D call TRBD2 (5 bases). In germline, CDR1 is LGHNT, CDR2 FRNRAP. The V end lost 7 bases, the J end lost 5 bases, and 16 bases lay between the germline ends. This CDR3 region has 14 residues. The CDR3 spells CASAPFAGVDTQYF. CDR3 in DNA: TGTGCTAGTGCCCCCTTCGCGGGCGTAGATACGCAGTATTTT.

The V and J genes are TRBV27 and TRBJ2-6; TRBD1 is a possible D gene (6 bases). Trimming stripped 3 bases from V and 2 bases from J, with 14 bases between. Germline values: CDR1 MNHEY, CDR2 SMNVEV (reference sequence). CDR3 length equals 17 residues. CDR3 coding DNA: TGTGCCAGCAGTTTCTCCGGGACAATACCTGGGGCCAACGTCCTGACTTTC. This sequence encodes CASSFSGTIPGANVLTF.

CDR3 sequence: CASSGVKTGIYYEQYF. The CDR3 bases are TGCGCCAGCAGCGGCGTCAAGACAGGGATTTACTACGAGCAGTACTTC. The chain joins TRBV5-1 to TRBJ2-7, with TRBD1 identical over 7 bases. Germline assignment: CDR1 SGHRS and CDR2 YFSETQ. The length of the CDR3 is 16 residues. The J segment lost 3 bases and the V segment lost 4 bases, leaving 13 bases of the junction unmatched. Complete variable domain (other parts from reference TRBV5-1 and TRBJ2-7): KAGVTQTPRYLIKTRGQQVTLSCSPISGHRSVSWYQQTPGQGLQFLFEYFSETQRNKGNFPGRFSGRQFSNSRSEMNVSTLELGDSALYLCASSGVKTGIYYEQYFGPGTRLTVT.

This clone was found a few times. This sample also contains other DNA sequences that code for the same CDR3. The chain carries TRBV27 and TRBJ2-1; D not resolved. Between the trimmed V and J ends, which lost 5 bases and 4 bases, there was a span of 3 bases. The CDR3 runs 11 residues. CDR1 MNHEY and CDR2 SMNVEV come from the germline V gene (reference sequence). CDR3 sequence (DNA): TGTGCCAGCAGTCAGTACAATGAGCAGTTCTTC. Protein product: CASSQYNEQFF.

This sequence joins TRBV5-1 and TRBJ2-1; a possible D gene is TRBD2 (5 bases). The ends were cut back, 1 base at V and 2 bases at J, with 7 bases in the middle. This CDR3 is built from 14 residues. CDR1 and CDR2 (germline): SGHRS, YFSETQ. CDR3 bases: TGCGCCAGCAGCTTGACCGGGGCCTACAATGAGCAGTTCTTC. Residues: CASSLTGAYNEQFF.

The CDR3 DNA is TGTGCCAGTCAGGGGACGGTAGGCTCTGGGGCCAACGTCCTGACTTTC. It codes for CASQGTVGSGANVLTF. The chain employs TRBV19 and TRBJ2-6, with D perhaps matching TRBD1 (6 bases). Germline values: CDR1 LNHDA, CDR2 SQIVND (reference sequence). V was clipped by 8 bases and J by 0 bases, with 14 bases between them. CDR3 length: 16 residues.

This chain uses TRBV6-5 with TRBJ1-5; TRBD1 might be the D (5 bases). Germline loops: CDR1 MNHEY, CDR2 SVGAGI. The CDR3 sequence is 14 residues long. Trimming took 2 bases from V and 1 from J, leaving 6 bases between them. CDR3 nucleotide sequence: TGTGCCAGCAGTTACGGGGGGAGCAATCAGCCCCAGCATTTT. It specifies CASSYGGSNQPQHF.

A note on this clone: Other nucleotide sequences in the sample specify the same CDR3. The rearrangement links TRBV18 to TRBJ1-4; 8 nucleotides agree with TRBD1. Germline values: CDR1 KGHSH, CDR2 LQKENI. V gave up 6 bases and J gave up 3 bases; unmatched junction bases: 6. The CDR3 loop spans 15 amino acids. CDR3 sequence reads: CASSPQGAANEKLFF. CDR3 bases: TGTGCCAGCTCGCCTCAGGGGGCGGCTAATGAAAAACTGTTTTTT. Full variable domain (remainder filled in from reference TRBV18 and TRBJ1-4): NAGVMQNPRHLVRRRGQEARLRCSPMKGHSHVYWYRQLPEEGLKFMVYLQKENIIDESGMPKERFSAEFPKEGPSILRIQQVVRGDSAAYFCASSPQGAANEKLFFGSGTQLSVL.

On this clone: The sample has other DNA sequences that encode this CDR3 too. The rearrangement uses TRBV27 and TRBJ1-1, with a weak D call TRBD1 (5 bases). There are 14 residues in the CDR3. CDR1 is MNHEY and CDR2 is SMNVEV in the germline V gene (reference sequence). V lost 2 bases and J lost 0, with 7 bases in between. The CDR3 is CASSLQGLNTEAFF. The CDR3 bases are TGTGCCAGCAGTTTACAGGGATTGAACACTGAAGCTTTCTTT.

This clone was seen more than once but under ten times. The V call is TRBV5-6, the J call TRBJ1-1; D gene uncertain. The germline V and J ends were trimmed by 4 bases and 1 base, with 5 bases remaining between them. The CDR3 is made up of 12 amino acids. Germline CDR1 SGHDT, CDR2 YYEEEE. The CDR3 DNA sequence: TGTGCCAGCAGCCCTTGGAACACTGAAGCTTTCTTT. The encoded protein is CASSPWNTEAFF.

The chain has TRBV19 and TRBJ1-1; 10 bases agree with TRBD1. CDR1 is LNHDA and CDR2 is SQIVND in the germline V gene (reference sequence). V lost 7 bases and J lost 7; bases outside the gene matches: 9. CDR3 length: 14 residues. The CDR3 DNA reads TGTGCCAGTACTCACGGGACAGGGGCCGGTGAAGCTTTCTTT. This encodes CASTHGTGAGEAFF. Using reference TRBV19 and TRBJ1-1 for the parts outside the CDR3, the full variable domain is DGGITQSPKYLFRKEGQNVTLSCEQNLNHDAMYWYRQDPGQGLRLIYYSQIVNDFQKGDIAEGYSVSREKKESFPLTVTSAQKNPTAFYLCASTHGTGAGEAFFGQGTRLTVV.

This clone occurred a few times. This chain uses TRBV6-5 with TRBJ2-5; 8 bases line up with TRBD2. Germline V lookup: CDR1 MNHEY, CDR2 SVGAGI. The V gene end was trimmed by 0 bases and the J gene end by 4 bases; junction bases not matched to a gene: 1. This CDR3 region has 14 residues. The CDR3 reads CASSYSGRGETQYF. The CDR3 region has the DNA TGTGCCAGCAGTTACTCCGGGAGGGGAGAGACCCAGTACTTC.